This T cell receptor beta chain was recorded in a study of cytomegalovirus exposure and HLA in healthy donors (dated by TCRdb to 2016 to 2017). As for the study more broadly: An earlier analysis of some 550 of the donors reported more than 250 Gb of sequence data and approximately 110 million unique TCR beta sequences from roughly 200 million T cells. Of the roughly 430 genotyped donors, 81% fell in the genetic ancestry cluster associated with self-reported Caucasian donors. Donor age, sex, ethnicity and CMV serostatus were compiled together with the repertoire data. The study aimed to test whether cataloging public T cell receptors could reveal signatures of past pathogen exposure. Rather than using new phenotypic data, the later analysis identified candidate immune exposures from TCR beta sequences and from how often those sequences occurred across donors. The study profiled the T cell repertoires of more than 500 subjects by immunosequencing and related them to cytomegalovirus serostatus. Four to six DR-DQ haplotypes were handled as single units for association and clustering, since linkage in the cohort was strong. Besides the first cohort of around 670 subjects, a separate validation cohort made up of 120 different subjects was used. On average, roughly 240,000 unique TCR beta nucleotide sequences were sequenced per donor among several hundred genotyped donors of the cohort, with 15% to 20% of those sequences being non-productive. To study patterns of TCR occurrence, a later analysis re-analyzed previously published TCR beta repertoires from 666 donors and added high-resolution HLA genotyping. Genome-wide SNP genotypes for about three fifths of the roughly 670 donors were used in a later genetic analysis, which treated that subset as a discovery cohort. Class I and class II HLA loci were covered by the typing at four-digit resolution. An earlier analysis of 587 of the donors used high-throughput TCR beta sequencing to judge whether each TCR beta V gene segment behaved as functional or pseudogenic. The number of typed donors differed by locus: about 620-630 for A, B, C, DRB1 and DQB1; 500 to 550 for DQA1; roughly 600 for DPA1; and some 450 for DPB1. High-throughput TCR immunosequencing, statistical association of individual TCRs with disease status, and machine learning were combined to predict cytomegalovirus infection status. An early release covering more than 500 HLA-typed donors comprised about 300 gigabases of sequencing data and 65 million to 100 million unique TCR sequences. All discovery cohort repertoires had been generated using a single sequencing platform. What the authors observed across the whole study: The presence/absence analyses assumed that sequencing depth was roughly uniform across donors, and that assumption may not be true. An association between a missense DCLRE1C variant and V-gene and J-gene trimming of TCR beta chains was found in a later genetic analysis and replicated in an independent cohort. In a later analysis, most CMV-associated TCR beta chains were found to appear HLA-restricted, with HLA associations seemingly driven largely by CMV exposure. Most TCR sequences were observed very rarely across donors, whereas some public TCRs were present in many individuals. When HLA alleles, especially DR and DQ, strongly co-occurred, TCR associations were difficult to assign to individual alleles. The earlier analysis of almost 600 of the donors excluded around 17 rarely observed V segments, including chromosome 9 orphons, because counts were too low. According to a later genetic analysis, donors in an Asian-associated ancestry cluster had fewer N-insertions in productive TCRs than the approximately 670-donor mean. In a later analysis, TCR association rates were found to vary across HLA loci, with the most associated TCRs seen for DRB1 alleles and the fewest for HLA-C alleles. The study listed 164 TCR beta chains as associated with cytomegalovirus. Correlated functional status among segregating V segments might reflect linkage disequilibrium, but an unknown experimental factor could not be ruled out. A later analysis associated roughly 17,000 TCR beta sequences with specific HLA alleles at a false discovery rate of 0.05. In an earlier analysis of around 600 of the donors, most TCR beta V segments were observed in productive rearrangements about 90% or about 30% of the time, broadly matching IMGT annotations. According to a later analysis, parvovirus B19, influenza, CMV and Epstein-Barr virus appeared linked to several top co-occurrence clusters. Compared with equally common non-associated chains, HLA-associated TCR beta chains in a later analysis were more clonally expanded and had lower generation probabilities. The only immune exposure information available for the cohort was CMV serostatus. A further reported finding was that TCR beta sequences accurately predicted the HLA-A and HLA-B alleles for most subjects in the first cohort. Some IMGT-functional V segments, including TRBV6-2 and TRBV6-3, could not be told apart with the 87-base-pair reads, so those segments were excluded. A group of highly shared sequence variants was considered likely to be a technical artifact of the sequencing pipeline. In vitro tests confirmed that a few of the cytomegalovirus-associated TCR beta chains recognize cytomegalovirus antigens. HLA typing was unavailable for some donors at each locus, so association tests used only the typed subset. The classifier was reported to diagnose cytomegalovirus status with high specificity and sensitivity in both the original cohort and the validation cohort. This cohort had only TCR beta chains sequenced, and the lack of alpha or paired-chain data limited which features could be detected. The authors suggested that the approach could potentially be extended to other disease states and immunological phenotypes.

The junction shows trimming of 0 bases on V and 8 bases on J, plus 7 bases between the germline ends. CDR1 and CDR2 are drawn from the germline V gene: SGHAT, FQNNGV. Taken from cysteine to phenylalanine, the CDR3 has 12 residues. Just CDR3 DNA is preserved here, 36 bases in frame from base 1. In total, fewer than 750 healthy bone marrow donors made up the cohort. Cohort members were all nominally healthy when sampled, although unrecorded immune exposures were likely present. The donor was CMV seronegative and belonged to the group of more than 300 seronegative cohort members. A peripheral blood sample was collected from each donor, and TCR beta sequencing was performed on peripheral blood mononuclear cells. Genomic DNA extraction from the blood cell samples was performed with the Qiagen DNeasy Blood Extraction Kit. The receptor library was made with the immunoSEQ multiplex PCR assay. The multiplex PCR relied on a mix of 60 forward primers for TCR Vbeta segments and 13 reverse primers for TCR Jbeta segments. The CDR3 region of rearranged TCR beta genes was amplified from genomic DNA by a multiplex PCR assay. Amplified TCR beta libraries were sequenced as 87-base-pair reads on the Illumina HiSeq System. As for the authors' bioinformatics: In a later analysis, roughly 80 million unique TCR beta chains were counted across the 690 or so repertoires, and about 10 million of these chains were shared by at least two donors. A nearest-neighbor algorithm error-corrected the raw reads and collapsed the reads into unique sequences, merging closely related sequences to remove PCR and sequencing errors. To assign V, D and J gene segments, CDR3 sequences were aligned to IMGT reference sequences. Each retained sequence needed at least a six-nucleotide match to both a V gene segment and a J gene segment. Rearrangements were called productive when the CDR3 lacked stop codons and stayed in frame with V and J; all others were non-productive. Following IMGT convention, CDR3 was defined as the stretch from the second conserved V-encoded cysteine to the conserved J-encoded phenylalanine. Sequences without an unambiguous match to a single V gene segment were excluded from the earlier analysis of several hundred of the donors. An earlier analysis of fewer than 750 of the donors called V segments functional above 56.7% productive rearrangements and segregating when the between-donor standard deviation exceeded 5%. A statistical classification framework was built for diagnosing cytomegalovirus status from the catalog of TCR beta chain sequences. A later analysis assigned V and J genes by comparing TCR nucleotide sequences with IMGT/GENE-DB human TR gene sequences. The TCRdist pipeline was used in a later analysis to assign CDR3 sequences and most-parsimonious VDJ recombination scenarios. A later analysis defined each TCR beta chain by its CDR3 amino acid sequence plus V-gene family, and excluded reads lacking a unique V-gene family. To address suspected cross-contamination and a sequencing artifact, a later analysis removed over 500 highly shared, low-generation-probability nucleotide sequences. In a later analysis, a clonal expansion index for each public chain was calculated from normalized within-repertoire ranks of inferred template counts. Generation probabilities in a later analysis came from a VDJ recombination model fitted to out-of-frame rearrangements, and those results were checked against IGoR. Hypergeometric tests were used in a later analysis to score TCR-TCR, TCR-HLA and TCR-CMV co-occurrence, with a repertoire-size bias correction applied to the TCR pairs. A later analysis estimated false discovery rates by permuting HLA or CMV assignments 20 times. In a later analysis, co-occurring TCRs were grouped with DBSCAN, and TCRdist sequence similarity was added when clustering was performed within HLA-allele-positive subsets. Repertoires with fewer than 30,000 or more than 120,000 public chains were left out of co-occurrence clustering, as were about five repertoires with anomalous nucleotide sharing. The source is immuneACCESS, and TCRdb retained only in-frame sequences with V and J called. Part of the clones is not carried over; for the studies checked, unresolved V genes explain less than half of this, and the remainder is unexplained. V and J calls and clone size are given by that table; D and trimming were obtained from the DNA. This sample comprises some 120,000 clones, roughly three quarters of them detected only once. About 3% of the sample is in the top ten clones.

Notes on this clone: Its antigen target is currently unknown. There are no base qualities to consult, and no much larger clone falls within one base.

Input material: PBMCs. This receptor was obtained from a man aged 25-45 years in good health and CMV-seronegative. This sequence uses TRBV11-2 and TRBJ1-2; the D gene remains uncertain. CDR3 protein: CASSLEGSGYTF. The nucleotides are TGTGCCAGCAGCTTAGAAGGTAGCGGCTACACCTTC.